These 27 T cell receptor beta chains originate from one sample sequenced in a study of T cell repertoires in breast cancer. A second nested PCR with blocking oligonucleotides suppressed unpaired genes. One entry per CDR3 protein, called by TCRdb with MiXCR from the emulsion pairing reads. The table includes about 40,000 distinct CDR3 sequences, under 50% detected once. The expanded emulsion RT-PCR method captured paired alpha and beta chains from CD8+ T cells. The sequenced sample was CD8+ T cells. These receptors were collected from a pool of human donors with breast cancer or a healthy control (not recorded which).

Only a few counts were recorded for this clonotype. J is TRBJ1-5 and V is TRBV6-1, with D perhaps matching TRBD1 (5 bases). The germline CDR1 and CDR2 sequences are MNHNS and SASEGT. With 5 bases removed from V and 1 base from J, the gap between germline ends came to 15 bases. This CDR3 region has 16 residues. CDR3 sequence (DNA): TGTGCCAGCAGTCCCACCCTCGGGGGAAGCAATCAGCCCCAGCATTTT. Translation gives CASSPTLGGSNQPQHF.

As DNA, the CDR3 is TGCAGTGCTCTAGAACCGGACAGAGCCACAGATACGCAGTATTTT. It translates to CSALEPDRATDTQYF. The chain recombines TRBV20-1 with TRBJ2-3, with D tentatively TRBD1 (6 bases). The CDR3 has 15 residues. The V gene lost 5 bases and the J gene lost 2 bases, with 17 bases spanning the gap. From germline, CDR1 is DFQATT and CDR2 SNEGSKA (reference sequence).

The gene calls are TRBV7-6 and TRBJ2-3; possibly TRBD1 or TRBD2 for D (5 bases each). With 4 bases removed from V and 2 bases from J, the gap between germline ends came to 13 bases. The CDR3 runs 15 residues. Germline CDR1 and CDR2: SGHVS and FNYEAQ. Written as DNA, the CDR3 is TGTGCCAGCAGCTCCAGTACGGGGCACACAGATACGCAGTATTTT. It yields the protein CASSSSTGHTDTQYF.

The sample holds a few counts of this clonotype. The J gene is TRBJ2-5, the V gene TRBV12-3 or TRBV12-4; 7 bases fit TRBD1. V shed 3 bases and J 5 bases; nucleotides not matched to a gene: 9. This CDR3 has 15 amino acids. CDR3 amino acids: CASSFVARGLETQYF. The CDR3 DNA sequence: TGTGCCAGCAGTTTTGTTGCCAGGGGGTTGGAGACCCAGTACTTC.

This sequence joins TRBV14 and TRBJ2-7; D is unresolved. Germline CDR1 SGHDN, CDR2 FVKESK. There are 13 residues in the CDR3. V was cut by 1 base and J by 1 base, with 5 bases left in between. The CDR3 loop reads CASSQAGSYEQYF. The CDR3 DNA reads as TGTGCCAGCAGCCAAGCGGGTTCCTACGAGCAGTACTTC.

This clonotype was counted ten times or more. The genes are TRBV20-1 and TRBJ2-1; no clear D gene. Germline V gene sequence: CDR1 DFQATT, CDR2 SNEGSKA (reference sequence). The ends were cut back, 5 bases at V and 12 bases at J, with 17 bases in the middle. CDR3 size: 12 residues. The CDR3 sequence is CSASRPVQRQFF. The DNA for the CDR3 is TGCAGTGCTTCCCGACCCGTCCAGAGGCAGTTCTTC.

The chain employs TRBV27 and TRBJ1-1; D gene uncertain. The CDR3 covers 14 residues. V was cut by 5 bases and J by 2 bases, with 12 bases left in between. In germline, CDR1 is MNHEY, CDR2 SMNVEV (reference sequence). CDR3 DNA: TGTGCCAGCAGTAAGAGGGTGCGAAACACTGAAGCTTTCTTT. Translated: CASSKRVRNTEAFF.

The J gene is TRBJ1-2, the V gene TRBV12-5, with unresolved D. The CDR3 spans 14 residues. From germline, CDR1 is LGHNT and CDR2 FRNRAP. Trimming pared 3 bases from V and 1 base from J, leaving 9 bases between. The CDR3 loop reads CASGFPELNYGYTF. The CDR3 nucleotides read TGTGCTAGTGGTTTTCCGGAGCTTAACTATGGCTACACCTTC.

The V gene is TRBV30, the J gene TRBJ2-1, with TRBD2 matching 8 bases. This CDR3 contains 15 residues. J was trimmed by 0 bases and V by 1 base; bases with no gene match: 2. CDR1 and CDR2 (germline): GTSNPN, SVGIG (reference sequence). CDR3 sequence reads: CAWSAGTSSYNEQFF. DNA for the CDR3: TGTGCCTGGAGTGCCGGGACTAGCTCCTACAATGAGCAGTTCTTC.

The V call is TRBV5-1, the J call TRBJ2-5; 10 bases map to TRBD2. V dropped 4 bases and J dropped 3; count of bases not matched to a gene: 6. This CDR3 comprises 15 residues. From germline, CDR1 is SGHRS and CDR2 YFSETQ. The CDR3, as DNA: TGCGCCAGCAGCGCAACTAGCGGGAACAAAGAGACCCAGTACTTC. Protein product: CASSATSGNKETQYF. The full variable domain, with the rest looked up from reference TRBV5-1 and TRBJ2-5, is KAGVTQTPRYLIKTRGQQVTLSCSPISGHRSVSWYQQTPGQGLQFLFEYFSETQRNKGNFPGRFSGRQFSNSRSEMNVSTLELGDSALYLCASSATSGNKETQYFGPGTRLLVL.

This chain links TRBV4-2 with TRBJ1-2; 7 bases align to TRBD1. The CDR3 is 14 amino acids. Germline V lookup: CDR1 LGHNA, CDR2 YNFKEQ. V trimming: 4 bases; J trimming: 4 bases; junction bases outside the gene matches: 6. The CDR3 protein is CASSPPGTAYGYTF. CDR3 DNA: TGTGCCAGCAGCCCACCAGGGACAGCCTATGGCTACACCTTC.

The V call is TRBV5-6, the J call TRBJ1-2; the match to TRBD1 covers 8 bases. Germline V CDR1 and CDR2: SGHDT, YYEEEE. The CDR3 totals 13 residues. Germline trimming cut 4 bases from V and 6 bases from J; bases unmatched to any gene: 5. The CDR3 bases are TGTGCCAGCAGCGACACAGGGGGGAATGGCTACACCTTC. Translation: CASSDTGGNGYTF. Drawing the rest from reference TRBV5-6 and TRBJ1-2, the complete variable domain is DAGVTQSPTHLIKTRGQQVTLRCSPKSGHDTVSWYQQALGQGPQFIFQYYEEEERQRGNFPDRFSGHQFPNYSSELNVNALLLGDSALYLCASSDTGGNGYTFGSGTRLTVV.

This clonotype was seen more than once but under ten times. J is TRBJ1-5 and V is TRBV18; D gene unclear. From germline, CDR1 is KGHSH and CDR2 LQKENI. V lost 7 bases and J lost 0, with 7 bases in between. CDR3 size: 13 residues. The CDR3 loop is CASCRNSNQPQHF. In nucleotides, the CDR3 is TGTGCCAGCTGTAGAAATAGCAATCAGCCCCAGCATTTT.

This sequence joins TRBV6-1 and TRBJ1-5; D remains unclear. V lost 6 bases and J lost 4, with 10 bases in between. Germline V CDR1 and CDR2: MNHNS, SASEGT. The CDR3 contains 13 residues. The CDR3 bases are TGTGCCAGCAGGTCTGGGTCTAATCAGCCCCAGCATTTT. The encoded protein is CASRSGSNQPQHF.

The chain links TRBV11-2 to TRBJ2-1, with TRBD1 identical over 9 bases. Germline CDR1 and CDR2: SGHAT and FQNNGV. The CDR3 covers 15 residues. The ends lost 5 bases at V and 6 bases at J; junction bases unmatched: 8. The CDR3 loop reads CASSPRTGVRNEQFF. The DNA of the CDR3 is TGTGCCAGCAGCCCGCGGACAGGGGTTCGCAATGAGCAGTTCTTC.

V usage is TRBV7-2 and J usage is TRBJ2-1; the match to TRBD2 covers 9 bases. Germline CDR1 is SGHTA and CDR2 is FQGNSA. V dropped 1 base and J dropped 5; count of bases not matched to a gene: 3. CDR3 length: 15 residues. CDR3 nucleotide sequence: TGTGCCAGCAGCTTAGGCCTAGCGGGGAACAATGAGCAGTTCTTC. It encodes CASSLGLAGNNEQFF.

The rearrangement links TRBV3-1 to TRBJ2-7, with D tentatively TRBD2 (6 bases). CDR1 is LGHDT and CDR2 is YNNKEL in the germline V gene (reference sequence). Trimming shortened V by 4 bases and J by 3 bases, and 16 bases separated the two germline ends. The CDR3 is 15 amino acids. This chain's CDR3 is CASSLAGGTFYEQYF. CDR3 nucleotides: TGTGCCAGCAGCCTCGCTGGCGGGACCTTCTACGAGCAGTACTTC.

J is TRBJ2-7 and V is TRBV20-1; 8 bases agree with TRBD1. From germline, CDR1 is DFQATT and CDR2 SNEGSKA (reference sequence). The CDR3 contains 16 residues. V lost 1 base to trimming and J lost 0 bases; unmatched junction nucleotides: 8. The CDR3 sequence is CSARGVQGASSYEQYF. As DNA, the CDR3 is TGCAGTGCTAGAGGAGTTCAGGGGGCCAGCTCCTACGAGCAGTACTTC.

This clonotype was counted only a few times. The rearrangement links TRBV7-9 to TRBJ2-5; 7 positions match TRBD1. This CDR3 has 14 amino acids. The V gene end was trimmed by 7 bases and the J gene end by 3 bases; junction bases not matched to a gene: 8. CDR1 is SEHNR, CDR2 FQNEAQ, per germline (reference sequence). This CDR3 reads CASTSRTGEETQYF. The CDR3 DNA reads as TGTGCCAGCACCTCTAGGACAGGTGAAGAGACCCAGTACTTC. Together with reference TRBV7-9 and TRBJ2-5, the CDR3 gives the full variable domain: DTGVSQNPRHKITKRGQNVTFRCDPISEHNRLYWYRQTLGQGPEFLTYFQNEAQLEKSRLLSDRFSAERPKGSFSTLEIQRTEQGDSAMYLCASTSRTGEETQYFGPGTRLLVL.

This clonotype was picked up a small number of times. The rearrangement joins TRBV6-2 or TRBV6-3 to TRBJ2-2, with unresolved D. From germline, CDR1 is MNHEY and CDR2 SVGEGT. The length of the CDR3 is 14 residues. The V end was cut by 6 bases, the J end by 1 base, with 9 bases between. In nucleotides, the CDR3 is TGTGCCAGCAGCCAAAATGAGAACACCGGGGAGCTGTTTTTT. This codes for CASSQNENTGELFF.

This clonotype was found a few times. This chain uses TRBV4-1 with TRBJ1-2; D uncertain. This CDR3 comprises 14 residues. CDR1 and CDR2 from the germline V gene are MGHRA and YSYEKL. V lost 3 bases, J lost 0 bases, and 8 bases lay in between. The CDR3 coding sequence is TGCGCCAGCAGCCAGGAACGTACTAACTATGGCTACACCTTC. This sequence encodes CASSQERTNYGYTF.

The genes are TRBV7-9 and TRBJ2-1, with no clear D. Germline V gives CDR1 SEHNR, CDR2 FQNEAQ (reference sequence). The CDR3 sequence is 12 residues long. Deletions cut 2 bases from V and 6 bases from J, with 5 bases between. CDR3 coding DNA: TGTGCCAGCAGCTTAAGTTTCAATGAGCAGTTCTTC. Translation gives CASSLSFNEQFF.

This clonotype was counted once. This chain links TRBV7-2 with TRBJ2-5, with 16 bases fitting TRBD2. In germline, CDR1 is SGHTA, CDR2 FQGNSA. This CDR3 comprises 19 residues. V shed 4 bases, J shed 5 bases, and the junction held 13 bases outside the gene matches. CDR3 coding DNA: TGTGCCAGCAGCTGGGGACTAGCGGGGGGGCAGGTCAGGGGGGAGACCCAGTACTTC. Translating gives CASSWGLAGGQVRGETQYF.

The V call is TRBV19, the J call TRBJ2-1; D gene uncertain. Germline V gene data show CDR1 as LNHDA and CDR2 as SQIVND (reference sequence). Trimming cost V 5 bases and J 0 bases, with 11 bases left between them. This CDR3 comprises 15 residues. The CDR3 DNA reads TGTGCCAGTAGTCTCTCCTCGGTCTCCTACAATGAGCAGTTCTTC. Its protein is CASSLSSVSYNEQFF.

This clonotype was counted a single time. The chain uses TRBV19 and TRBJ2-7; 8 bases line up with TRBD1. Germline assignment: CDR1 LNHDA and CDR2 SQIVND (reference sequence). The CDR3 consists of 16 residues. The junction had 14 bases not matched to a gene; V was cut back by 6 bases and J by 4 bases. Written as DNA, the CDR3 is TGTGCCAGTAGCGACCGCCGGGACAGGAGACCTTACGAGCAGTACTTC. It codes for CASSDRRDRRPYEQYF. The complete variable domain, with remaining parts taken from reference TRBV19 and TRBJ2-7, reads DGGITQSPKYLFRKEGQNVTLSCEQNLNHDAMYWYRQDPGQGLRLIYYSQIVNDFQKGDIAEGYSVSREKKESFPLTVTSAQKNPTAFYLCASSDRRDRRPYEQYFGPGTRLTVT.

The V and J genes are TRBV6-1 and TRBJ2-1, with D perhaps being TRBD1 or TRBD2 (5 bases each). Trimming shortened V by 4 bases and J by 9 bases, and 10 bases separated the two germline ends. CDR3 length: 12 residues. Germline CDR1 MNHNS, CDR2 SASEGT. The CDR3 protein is CASSVGDGEQFF. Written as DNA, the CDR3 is TGTGCCAGCAGTGTGGGGGATGGTGAGCAGTTCTTC.

CDR3 DNA sequence: TGCGCCAGCAGCCGTGACAGGGAGGTGTATGGCTACACCTTC. This translates into CASSRDREVYGYTF. J is TRBJ1-2 and V is TRBV5-1, with TRBD1 identical over 7 bases. Germline trimming cut 4 bases from V and 5 bases from J; bases unmatched to any gene: 8. Germline V gives CDR1 SGHRS, CDR2 YFSETQ. The CDR3 sequence is 14 residues long.